These T cell receptor beta chains were read from a single sample in a study of regulatory T cells in long-lasting Graves disease. TCRdb independently ran MiXCR on the multiplex PCR reads; one entry per CDR3 protein. The data show 200,000 to 250,000 distinct CDR3 sequences, roughly 18% seen once. The same data also went into a second study, on T cells in Graves' hyperthyroidism and ophthalmopathy.

The starting material was peripheral blood mononuclear cells (PBMCs), obtained at new diagnosis, from a patient treated with antithyroid drugs. The source is a woman in her 30s with Graves disease. Both conserved end residues are part of each CDR3. The D gene is left open where the match is weak. Where a row states a size, it is once, few, many or the class of an expanded clone; other rows omit it.

TRBJ1-1,TRBV5-1,.,.,TGCGCCAGCAGCTTGGCCGGGGCGCCAACTACCGCTGAAGCTTTCTTT,CASSLAGAPTTAEAFF
TRBJ1-3,TRBV5-1,.,.,TGCGCCAGCATCCCAGGTCCCGCTAAGGGCTCTGGAAACACCATATATTTT,CASIPGPAKGSGNTIYF
TRBJ1-3,TRBV29-1,TRBD1,.,TGCAGCGCGACAGGGACTGGAAACACCATATATTTT,CSATGTGNTIYF
TRBJ2-3,TRBV30,.,.,TGTGCCTGGAGCGAAGGATCGGCGGGTAGCACAGATACGCAGTATTTT,CAWSEGSAGSTDTQYF
TRBJ2-7,TRBV28,.,many,TGTGCCAGCAGCTCGGGGGCCAACTACGAGCAGTACTTC,CASSSGANYEQYF
TRBJ1-2,TRBV27,.,many,TGTGCCAGCAGTTCAACCGCAGGGAGGTCGGATGGCTACACCTTC,CASSSTAGRSDGYTF
TRBJ1-2,TRBV2,TRBD1,once,TGTGCCAGCAGCGGGCAGGGGGCGTCAGATGGCTACACCTTC,CASSGQGASDGYTF
TRBJ1-1,TRBV7-2,TRBD1,few,TGTGCCAGCAGCTTAGGGACAGGGTTCACTGAAGCTTTCTTT,CASSLGTGFTEAFF
TRBJ1-6,TRBV7-8,.,many,TGTGCCAGCAGCTTAAACGGCTTAAACAATTCACCCCTCCACTTT,CASSLNGLNNSPLHF
TRBJ2-7,TRBV6-2/TRBV6-3,.,many,TGTGCCAGCAGTTACTCGATAGGGATTCCCTACGAGCAGTACTTC,CASSYSIGIPYEQYF
TRBJ1-4,TRBV6-5,TRBD1,many,TGTGCCAGCAGTTCTCGGACAGGGGGTCGTGAAAAACTGTTTTTT,CASSSRTGGREKLFF
TRBJ2-3,TRBV6-1,TRBD2,many,TGTGCCAGCAGTGACTTTACTAGCGGGGGCACAGATACGCAGTATTTT,CASSDFTSGGTDTQYF
TRBJ1-2,TRBV27,.,many,TGTGCCAGCAGTTTATACGGGAGGACAGTAGGCGTGCTCTATGGCTACACCTTC,CASSLYGRTVGVLYGYTF
TRBJ1-5,TRBV19,.,.,TGTGCCAGTAGTATTAAAGGGTTGCAGCCCCAGCATTTT,CASSIKGLQPQHF
TRBJ2-7,TRBV19,TRBD2,many,TGTGCCAGTAGTAGGACCGGGACTAGCGGGAGTTTCTCCTACGAGCAGTACTTC,CASSRTGTSGSFSYEQYF
TRBJ1-2,TRBV27,TRBD1,.,TGTGCCAGCACCCCGGGACAGGGTCGCGGGGACTATGGCTACACCTTC,CASTPGQGRGDYGYTF
TRBJ2-3,TRBV7-2,TRBD2,many,TGTGCCAGCGGAGGGACTAGCGGATTCACAGATACGCAGTATTTT,CASGGTSGFTDTQYF
TRBJ2-1,TRBV20-1,.,many,TGCAGTGCTAGAGAAATCTCTAGCGACAAGCAGTTCTTC,CSAREISSDKQFF
TRBJ1-2,TRBV5-1,.,few,TGCGCCAGCAGCACCGTAGAAGGGGAGGACTATGGCTACACCTTC,CASSTVEGEDYGYTF
TRBJ1-1,TRBV2,TRBD1,many,TGTGCCAGCACCGAGGAGGGGGCGCGGGGCACTGAAGCTTTCTTT,CASTEEGARGTEAFF